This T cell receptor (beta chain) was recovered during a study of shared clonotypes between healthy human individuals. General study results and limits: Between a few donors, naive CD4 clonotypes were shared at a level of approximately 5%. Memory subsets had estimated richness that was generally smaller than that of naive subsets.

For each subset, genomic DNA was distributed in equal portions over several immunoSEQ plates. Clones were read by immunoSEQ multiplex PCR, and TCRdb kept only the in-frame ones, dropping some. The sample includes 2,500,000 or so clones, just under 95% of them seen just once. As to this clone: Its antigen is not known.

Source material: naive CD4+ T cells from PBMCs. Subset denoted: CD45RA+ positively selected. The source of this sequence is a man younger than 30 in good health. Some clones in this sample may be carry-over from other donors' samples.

The CDR3 loop is CASSQQGGGTEAFF. CDR3 DNA sequence: TGTGCCAGTAGTCAACAGGGGGGAGGAACTGAAGCTTTCTTT. The chain uses TRBV19 and TRBJ1-1, with 8 positions matching TRBD1. The J segment lost 5 bases and the V segment lost 5 bases, leaving 7 bases of the junction unmatched. This CDR3 contains 14 residues. Germline V gene sequence: CDR1 LNHDA, CDR2 SQIVND (reference sequence).